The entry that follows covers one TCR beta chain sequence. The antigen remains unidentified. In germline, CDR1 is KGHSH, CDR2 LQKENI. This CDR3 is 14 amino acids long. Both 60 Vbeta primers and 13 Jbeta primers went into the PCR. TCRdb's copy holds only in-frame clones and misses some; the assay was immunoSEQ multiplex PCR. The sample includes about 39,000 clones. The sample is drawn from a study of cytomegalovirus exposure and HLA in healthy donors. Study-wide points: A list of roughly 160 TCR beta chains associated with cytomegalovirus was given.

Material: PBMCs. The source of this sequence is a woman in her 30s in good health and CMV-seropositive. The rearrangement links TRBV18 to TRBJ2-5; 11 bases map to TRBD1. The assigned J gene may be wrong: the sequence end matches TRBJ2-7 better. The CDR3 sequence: CASSPGQGVYEQYF. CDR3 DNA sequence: TGTGCCAGCTCACCGGGACAGGGGGTCTACGAGCAGTACTTC.